The 32 T cell receptor beta chains reported below all come from one sample, sequenced in a study of patients and donors after allogeneic stem cell transplantation. TCRdb ran MiXCR on the RT-PCR reads and lists one entry per CDR3 protein. Of 15,000 to 20,000 distinct CDR3 sequences in the sample, about 30% are singletons; the top ten hold approximately 40%. The sample taken for sequencing was blood, either unsorted or a sorted T cell fraction (not recorded which). The origin of the receptors is a human donor who was either an allogeneic HSCT recipient or a stem cell or donor lymphocyte infusion donor (not recorded which). It is not recorded whose cells these are; they may come from a transplant donor.

This clonotype was seen only a few times. The chain carries TRBV7-8 and TRBJ1-1; D unclear. The CDR3 extends over 14 amino acids. Looked up from germline, CDR1 is SGHVS and CDR2 is FQNEAQ. V dropped 1 base and J dropped 0 bases, with 6 bases sitting between them. Here the CDR3 reads CASSLGLMNTEAFF. CDR3 nucleotide sequence: TGTGCCAGCAGCTTAGGACTTATGAACACTGAAGCTTTCTTT.

This clonotype is medium-sized within its sample. In nucleotides, the CDR3 is TGCAGTGCTGCGGAGATCCAAACCCGGACGAGGTACACCTTC. Translated, it gives CSAAEIQTRTRYTF. The chain recombines TRBV20-1 with TRBJ1-2; D call uncertain. Germline lookup yields CDR1 DFQATT and CDR2 SNEGSKA (reference sequence). V was pared by 5 bases and J by 11 bases, with 24 bases between. The CDR3 spans 14 residues.

The chain has TRBV12-3 or TRBV12-4 and TRBJ2-7; 10 bases are a match to TRBD1. J was trimmed by 2 bases and V by 3 bases; bases with no gene match: 1. This CDR3 contains 14 residues. CDR3 amino acids: CASSFGTGAYEQYF. CDR3 in DNA: TGTGCCAGCAGTTTCGGGACAGGGGCCTACGAGCAGTACTTC.

By its share, this clonotype is medium-sized. V is TRBV5-4 and J is TRBJ1-2, with D possibly being TRBD1 (6 bases). CDR3 length equals 17 residues. V was shortened by 4 bases and J by 3 bases, with 22 bases between the two germline ends. Germline V CDR1 and CDR2: SGHNT, YYREEE (reference sequence). DNA for the CDR3: TGTGCCAGCAGCCCGGGATTGGACAGACGACCTGACTATGGCTACACCTTC. It specifies CASSPGLDRRPDYGYTF.

The genes are TRBV5-1 and TRBJ2-5; D is unclear. Trimming took off 0 bases at V and 2 bases at J, with 5 bases between the two ends. The CDR3 consists of 13 residues. CDR1 is SGHRS and CDR2 is YFSETQ in the germline V gene. CDR3 bases: TGCGCCAGCAGCTTGGGACCTCAAGAGACCCAGTACTTC. Protein product: CASSLGPQETQYF.

The chain couples TRBV6-5 to TRBJ1-2, with 8 bases that match TRBD1. The length of the CDR3 is 14 residues. J lost 4 bases, V lost 2 bases, and 3 bases had no gene match. Germline CDR1 MNHEY, CDR2 SVGAGI. The CDR3, as DNA: TGTGCCAGCAGTTACGGACAGGGAGGCTATGGCTACACCTTC. This sequence encodes CASSYGQGGYGYTF.

This clonotype was detected many times. The rearrangement links TRBV27 to TRBJ1-2; D remains unclear. Germline-derived CDR1 and CDR2 are MNHEY and SMNVEV (reference sequence). The CDR3 contains 14 residues. Trimming stripped 5 bases from V and 8 bases from J, with 18 bases between. The CDR3 DNA reads as TGTGCCAGCAGTCCCTGGTTCGTGACTGGGGGCTACACCTTC. Encoded protein: CASSPWFVTGGYTF.

This clonotype showed up just a few times. The chain combines TRBV4-2 with TRBJ1-2; 10 bases are shared with TRBD1. Germline V CDR1 and CDR2: LGHNA, YNFKEQ. This CDR3 is built from 15 residues. J was trimmed by 4 bases and V by 0 bases; bases with no gene match: 2. CDR3 protein: CASSQEDRGGYGYTF. The CDR3 DNA reads TGTGCCAGCAGCCAAGAGGACAGGGGGGGCTATGGCTACACCTTC.

J is TRBJ2-1 and V is TRBV28; D not resolved. The CDR3 contains 13 residues. The V end was cut by 5 bases, the J end by 9 bases, with 14 bases between. The V gene's germline CDR1 is MDHEN and CDR2 SYDVKM. The CDR3 region is CASSQTSPPEQFF. In DNA, the CDR3 is TGTGCCAGCAGTCAGACCAGTCCCCCTGAGCAGTTCTTC.

This clonotype was picked up a small number of times. The chain carries TRBV4-2 and TRBJ1-3; D gene uncertain. The CDR3 is 14 amino acids. Between the trimmed V and J ends, which lost 0 bases and 7 bases, there was a span of 10 bases. Germline values: CDR1 LGHNA, CDR2 YNFKEQ. CDR3 sequence: CASSQEDFQNTIYF. In DNA form, the CDR3 reads TGTGCCAGCAGCCAAGAGGACTTCCAGAACACCATATATTTT.

J is TRBJ2-1 and V is TRBV24-1, with a possible D match to TRBD1 (5 bases). The CDR3 extends over 13 amino acids. Looked up from germline, CDR1 is KGHDR and CDR2 is SFDVKD. V was trimmed by 3 bases and J by 4 bases, leaving 6 bases between them. CDR3 sequence reads: CATSDGHYNEQFF. CDR3 nucleotide sequence: TGTGCCACCAGTGATGGACATTACAATGAGCAGTTCTTC.

V gene TRBV6-5 combines with J gene TRBJ2-5; 7 bases are a match to TRBD2. J was trimmed by 6 bases and V by 4 bases; bases with no gene match: 2. Germline V gene lookup returns CDR1 MNHEY and CDR2 SVGAGI. This CDR3 spans 12 amino acids. In DNA form, the CDR3 reads TGTGCCAGCAGTTTCGGGGGGAAGACCCAGTACTTC. Protein sequence: CASSFGGKTQYF.

This clonotype has more than one count but fewer than ten. This chain uses TRBV5-1 with TRBJ1-6; D gene uncertain. The V end was cut by 2 bases, the J end by 9 bases, with 9 bases between. The CDR3 covers 13 residues. Per the germline V gene, CDR1 is SGHRS and CDR2 is YFSETQ. CDR3 sequence: CASSFVCSSPLHF. CDR3 in DNA: TGCGCCAGCAGCTTCGTATGTTCTTCACCCCTCCACTTT.

This clonotype was observed a handful of times. The chain carries TRBV4-3 and TRBJ2-7; D is undetermined. The CDR3 totals 15 residues. The germline V and J ends were trimmed by 1 base and 3 bases, with 13 bases remaining between them. The germline CDR1 and CDR2 sequences are LGHNA and YSLEER. In nucleotides, the CDR3 is TGCGCCAGCAGCCAAGCGTATGCTCCCGACTACGAGCAGTACTTC. Translated, it gives CASSQAYAPDYEQYF.

V gene TRBV4-2 combines with J gene TRBJ1-1; a weak D match, TRBD1 (5 bases). Germline loops: CDR1 LGHNA, CDR2 YNFKEQ. V lost 1 base and J lost 8, with 17 bases in between. The CDR3 runs to 15 residues. The CDR3 region has the DNA TGTGCCAGCAGCCAAGGTCCCGGATGGGACTCCGAAGCTTTCTTT. As protein: CASSQGPGWDSEAFF.

This sequence joins TRBV11-1 and TRBJ2-2; no clear D. V was trimmed by 2 bases and J by 2 bases, leaving 3 bases between them. The germline gives CDR1 SGHAT, CDR2 FQDESV (reference sequence). The length of the CDR3 is 13 residues. The chain's CDR3 is CASSLINTGELFF. CDR3 DNA sequence: TGTGCCAGCAGCTTAATTAACACCGGGGAGCTGTTTTTT.

This clonotype was seen only a few times. The rearrangement links TRBV7-9 to TRBJ1-2, with a tentative D call TRBD1 (5 bases). The V end was cut by 1 base, the J end by 2 bases, with 11 bases between. CDR1 is SEHNR and CDR2 is FQNEAQ in the germline V gene (reference sequence). The CDR3 is 15 amino acids. DNA for the CDR3: TGTGCCAGCAGCTTAGGGATTCGGGGGAACTATGGCTACACCTTC. As protein: CASSLGIRGNYGYTF.

The CDR3 spells CSVGRTAQNGYTF. For the CDR3, the DNA is TGCAGCGTTGGGAGGACAGCCCAAAATGGCTACACCTTC. The V call is TRBV29-1, the J call TRBJ1-2; tentatively, D is TRBD1 (6 bases). The CDR3 has 13 amino acids. CDR1 is SQVTM and CDR2 is ANQGSEA in the germline V gene. V lost 4 bases, J lost 6 bases, and 15 bases lay in between.

The J gene is TRBJ2-5, the V gene TRBV27; D gene uncertain. V dropped 3 bases and J dropped 2 bases, with 13 bases sitting between them. Germline V gives CDR1 MNHEY, CDR2 SMNVEV (reference sequence). The CDR3 is 15 residues long. CDR3 residues: CASSLRWSLQETQYF. The CDR3, as DNA: TGTGCCAGCAGTTTGAGGTGGTCTTTACAAGAGACCCAGTACTTC.

CDR3 sequence: CASSAGRHTEAFF. The DNA for the CDR3 is TGTGCCAGCAGCGCAGGGAGACACACTGAAGCTTTCTTT. V gene TRBV9 combines with J gene TRBJ1-1; D may be TRBD1 (5 bases). The germline V and J ends were trimmed by 3 bases and 3 bases, with 9 bases remaining between them. This CDR3 contains 13 residues. From germline, CDR1 is SGDLS and CDR2 YYNGEE.

This clonotype was recorded once. V is TRBV2 and J is TRBJ1-6; TRBD1 agrees at 11 bases. The CDR3 loop spans 14 amino acids. Germline V gives CDR1 SNHLY, CDR2 FYNNEI. Trimming cost V 8 bases and J 6 bases; bases outside gene matches: 3. DNA for the CDR3: TGTGCCAGCGGGGGACAGGGGGGTAATTCACCCCTCCACTTT. Translated: CASGGQGGNSPLHF.

This clonotype is medium-sized in the sample. V usage is TRBV4-3 and J usage is TRBJ1-2; D unresolved. The germline V gene encodes CDR1 LGHNA and CDR2 YSLEER. V gave up 2 bases and J gave up 2 bases, with 9 bases separating them. The CDR3 extends over 14 amino acids. Written as DNA, the CDR3 is TGCGCCAGCAGCCAATGGACGGAGAACTATGGCTACACCTTC. It codes for CASSQWTENYGYTF.

The chain is built from TRBV7-9 and TRBJ1-4; D remains ambiguous. The V gene's germline CDR1 is SEHNR and CDR2 FQNEAQ (reference sequence). The CDR3 extends over 17 amino acids. V was pared by 5 bases and J by 0 bases, with 16 bases between. The CDR3 protein is CASSPDFRIATNEKLFF. The DNA of the CDR3 is TGTGCCAGCAGCCCAGACTTCAGGATTGCAACTAATGAAAAACTGTTTTTT.

At least ten counts were recorded for this clonotype. This sequence joins TRBV29-1 and TRBJ1-2, with D unclear. Germline lookup yields CDR1 SQVTM and CDR2 ANQGSEA. This CDR3 contains 14 residues. V gave up 4 bases and J gave up 4 bases, with 16 bases separating them. In DNA, the CDR3 is TGCAGCGTTGTGGCCCCGGACGGCGTCTATGGCTACACCTTC. This translates into CSVVAPDGVYGYTF. Filled out from reference TRBV29-1 and TRBJ1-2, the complete variable domain reads SAVISQKPSRDICQRGTSLTIQCQVDSQVTMMFWYRQQPGQSLTLIATANQGSEATYESGFVIDKFPISRPNLTFSTLTVSNMSPEDSSIYLCSVVAPDGVYGYTFGSGTRLTVV.

This clonotype turned up a few times. The chain uses TRBV4-2 and TRBJ1-2, with TRBD1 as a possible D gene (6 bases). Germline V gene lookup returns CDR1 LGHNA and CDR2 YNFKEQ. Trimming shortened V by 0 bases and J by 5 bases, and 13 bases separated the two germline ends. This CDR3 is 15 amino acids long. The CDR3 loop is CASSQEEGGRYGYTF. DNA of the CDR3: TGTGCCAGCAGCCAAGAGGAGGGGGGCCGATATGGCTACACCTTC.

The V gene is TRBV5-1, the J gene TRBJ2-5; D unresolved. Germline V gives CDR1 SGHRS, CDR2 YFSETQ. V shed 2 bases and J shed 2 bases, with 10 bases lying between them. The CDR3 loop spans 14 amino acids. The CDR3 bases are TGCGCCAGCAGCTTTCGTCCACTACAAGAGACCCAGTACTTC. This codes for CASSFRPLQETQYF.

This clonotype is medium-sized (0.01 to 0.1%) by share. Here the CDR3 DNA reads TGCAGTGCAGCCGACAGGAGGGTTGGTGAAAAACTGTTTTTT. The encoded protein is CSAADRRVGEKLFF. The gene calls are TRBV20-1 and TRBJ1-4; possible D gene TRBD1, 6 bases. CDR1 and CDR2 (germline): DFQATT, SNEGSKA (reference sequence). The length of the CDR3 is 14 residues. V gave up 6 bases and J gave up 7 bases, with 18 bases separating them.

Written as DNA, the CDR3 is TGTGCCAGCAGTTTATTGGGGACGGGTGCTTATAATTCACCCCTCCACTTT. Amino acids: CASSLLGTGAYNSPLHF. The genes are TRBV27 and TRBJ1-6; D may be TRBD1 (5 bases). The ends were cut back, 1 base at V and 4 bases at J, with 14 bases in the middle. Germline loops: CDR1 MNHEY, CDR2 SMNVEV (reference sequence). The CDR3 runs to 17 residues.

The rearrangement uses TRBV7-9 and TRBJ1-2; weak D call: TRBD1 (5 bases). Trimming shortened V by 5 bases and J by 5 bases, and 18 bases separated the two germline ends. The germline CDR1 and CDR2 sequences are SEHNR and FQNEAQ (reference sequence). This CDR3 has 15 amino acids. This CDR3 is CASSDVGQGLYGYTF. The CDR3 DNA is TGTGCCAGCAGCGACGTCGGGCAGGGCTTATATGGCTACACCTTC.

Only a few counts were recorded for this clonotype. The chain uses TRBV5-1 and TRBJ1-2; 9 nucleotides align to TRBD1. J gave up 2 bases and V 2 bases, and 4 bases lay outside the gene matches. CDR3 size: 15 residues. From germline, CDR1 is SGHRS and CDR2 YFSETQ. CDR3 in DNA: TGCGCCAGCAGCTTTTCCGGGACAGGGAACTATGGCTACACCTTC. This codes for CASSFSGTGNYGYTF. The full variable domain, completed using reference TRBV5-1 and TRBJ1-2, is KAGVTQTPRYLIKTRGQQVTLSCSPISGHRSVSWYQQTPGQGLQFLFEYFSETQRNKGNFPGRFSGRQFSNSRSEMNVSTLELGDSALYLCASSFSGTGNYGYTFGSGTRLTVV.

This clonotype was seen only a few times. This chain links TRBV6-2 or TRBV6-3 with TRBJ1-3; 7 bases are a match to TRBD1. J was trimmed by 3 bases and V by 5 bases; bases with no gene match: 4. CDR3 size: 14 residues. CDR1 is MNHEY and CDR2 is SVGEGT in the germline V gene. Written as DNA, the CDR3 is TGTGCCAGCAGTAAATGGACAGGTGGAAACACCATATATTTT. It specifies CASSKWTGGNTIYF.

In this sample, this clonotype turned up many times. The CDR3 here is CASSLLGGNTEAFF. The CDR3 DNA reads as TGCGCCAGCAGCTTGCTGGGGGGCAACACTGAAGCTTTCTTT. The chain employs TRBV5-1 and TRBJ1-1; a weak D match, TRBD1 (6 bases). Germline V lookup: CDR1 SGHRS, CDR2 YFSETQ. With 1 base removed from V and 2 bases from J, the gap between germline ends came to 9 bases. The CDR3 runs 14 residues.